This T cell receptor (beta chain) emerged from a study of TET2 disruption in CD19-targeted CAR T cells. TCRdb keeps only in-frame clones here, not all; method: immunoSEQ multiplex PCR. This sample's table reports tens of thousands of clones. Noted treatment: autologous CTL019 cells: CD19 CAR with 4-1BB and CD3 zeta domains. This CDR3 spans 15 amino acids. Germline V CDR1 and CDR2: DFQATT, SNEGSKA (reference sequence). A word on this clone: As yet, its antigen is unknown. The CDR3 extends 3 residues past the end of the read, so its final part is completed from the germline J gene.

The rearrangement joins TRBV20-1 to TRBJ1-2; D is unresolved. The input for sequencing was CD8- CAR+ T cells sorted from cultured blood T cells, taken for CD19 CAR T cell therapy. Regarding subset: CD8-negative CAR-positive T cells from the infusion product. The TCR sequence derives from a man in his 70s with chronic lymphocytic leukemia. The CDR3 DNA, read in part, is TGCAGTGCTAGACTACGACTAGCGGCCACAGATACG. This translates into CSARLRLAATDT. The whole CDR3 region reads CSARLRLAATDTYTF.